These 25 T cell receptor beta chains originate from one sample sequenced in a study of monozygotic twins with inflammatory bowel disease. TCRdb re-called the 5' RACE reads, yielding one record per CDR3 amino acid sequence without DNA. The listing contains fewer than 450,000 distinct CDR3 sequences. Sequencing was carried out using blood. The receptor set was obtained from a human donor with ulcerative colitis or Crohn's disease, or a healthy co-twin of an affected twin (not recorded which).

The chain combines TRBV6-2 or TRBV6-3 with TRBJ2-1; the TRBD1 assignment by TCRdb is unverifiable without DNA. The CDR3 contains 18 residues. From germline, CDR1 is MNHEY and CDR2 SVGEGT. CDR3 sequence reads: CASSYPHAQGGLLSEQFF.

The V call is TRBV18, the J call TRBJ2-3; TCRdb's D call, TRBD2, is unchecked because there is no DNA. The CDR3 runs to 14 residues. Germline assignment: CDR1 KGHSH and CDR2 LQKENI. CDR3 protein: CASSPLPTKDTQYF.

The V call is TRBV5-4, the J call TRBJ2-3. The CDR3 spans 14 residues. The germline CDR1 and CDR2 sequences are SGHNT and YYREEE (reference sequence). The CDR3 loop is CASSLSTATDTQYF.

The rearrangement links TRBV24-1 to TRBJ2-3; the D call of TRBD2 rests on TCRdb alone, since no DNA is present to check it. The CDR3 consists of 15 residues. The germline V gene encodes CDR1 KGHDR and CDR2 SFDVKD. The CDR3 here is CATSRTSGGVDTQYF.

The chain recombines TRBV3-1 with TRBJ1-1. The length of the CDR3 is 13 residues. In germline, CDR1 is LGHDT, CDR2 YNNKEL (reference sequence). CDR3 in amino acids: CASSQVWNAEAFF.

The rearrangement links TRBV7-2 to TRBJ1-2; TCRdb's assignment of TRBD1 cannot be checked, as there is no DNA. The CDR3 covers 11 residues. CDR1 SGHTA and CDR2 FQGNSA come from the germline V gene. CDR3 in amino acids: CASARVDGYTF. Complete variable domain (other parts from reference TRBV7-2 and TRBJ1-2): GAGVSQSPSNKVTEKGKDVELRCDPISGHTALYWYRQSLGQGLEFLIYFQGNSAPDKSGLPSDRFSAERTGGSVSTLTIQRTQQEDSAVYLCASARVDGYTFGSGTRLTVV.

The gene calls are TRBV5-1 and TRBJ2-1; TCRdb's D call of TRBD1 is untestable without DNA. CDR1 and CDR2 (germline): SGHRS, YFSETQ. This CDR3 comprises 15 residues. This CDR3 reads CASSGTGTTYNEQFF.

The CDR3 sequence: CASRAGGSYEQYF. This chain uses TRBV28 with TRBJ2-7; as DNA is missing, the TRBD1 call by TCRdb cannot be tested. Germline V gene sequence: CDR1 MDHEN, CDR2 SYDVKM. The CDR3 sequence is 13 residues long.

The chain combines TRBV5-1 with TRBJ2-1; absent DNA, TCRdb's TRBD1 call cannot be checked. The CDR3 has 14 residues. CDR1 is SGHRS and CDR2 is YFSETQ in the germline V gene. The CDR3: CASSLAAGGDEQFF. Complete variable domain (other parts from reference TRBV5-1 and TRBJ2-1): KAGVTQTPRYLIKTRGQQVTLSCSPISGHRSVSWYQQTPGQGLQFLFEYFSETQRNKGNFPGRFSGRQFSNSRSEMNVSTLELGDSALYLCASSLAAGGDEQFFGPGTRLTVL.

This sequence joins TRBV4-1 and TRBJ1-1. This CDR3 contains 14 residues. Germline V gene data show CDR1 as MGHRA and CDR2 as YSYEKL. The CDR3 spells CASSLGSGDTEAFF.

The rearrangement links TRBV7-2 to TRBJ1-3. Germline V gene lookup returns CDR1 SGHTA and CDR2 FQGNSA. This CDR3 is built from 14 residues. The CDR3 spells CASRFGGSGNTIYF.

This rearrangement joins TRBV6-1 to TRBJ1-1; TCRdb lists TRBD1, though no DNA is available to test this call. CDR3 length: 15 amino acids. CDR1 is MNHNS, CDR2 SASEGT, per germline. CDR3: CASRDTGPGGTEAFF.

The rearrangement uses TRBV7-9 and TRBJ2-3. From germline, CDR1 is SEHNR and CDR2 FQNEAQ (reference sequence). CDR3 length: 17 amino acids. The CDR3 protein is CASSASRGSPSTDTQYF.

The chain has TRBV11-2 and TRBJ2-3; absent DNA, TCRdb's TRBD2 call cannot be checked. Germline loops: CDR1 SGHAT, CDR2 FQNNGV. There are 19 residues in the CDR3. The CDR3 region is CASSSGRRGADYFTDTQYF.

V is TRBV25-1 and J is TRBJ1-5; TCRdb's D call, TRBD1, is unchecked because there is no DNA. Germline lookup yields CDR1 MGHDK and CDR2 SYGVNS. This CDR3 region has 16 residues. CDR3 region: CASSDPGTGVNQPQHF.

CDR3 loop: CATSDPGTSGGDNEQFF. This chain uses TRBV24-1 with TRBJ2-1; TCRdb indicates TRBD2, and absent DNA this call remains unverified. Germline V CDR1 and CDR2: KGHDR, SFDVKD. The CDR3 has 17 amino acids.

The chain uses TRBV20-1 and TRBJ1-1. The germline V gene encodes CDR1 DFQATT and CDR2 SNEGSKA (reference sequence). The CDR3 sequence is 14 residues long. CDR3 residues: CSARDSGAYTEAFF.

This chain uses TRBV5-1 with TRBJ1-4; TCRdb gives TRBD1 as the D gene, but with no DNA this cannot be confirmed. Germline V gene data show CDR1 as SGHRS and CDR2 as YFSETQ. This CDR3 comprises 13 residues. Here the CDR3 reads CASSLGQGEKLSF.

The chain combines TRBV6-6 with TRBJ2-7. CDR1 and CDR2 (germline): MNHNY, SVGAGI (reference sequence). CDR3 size: 12 residues. Here the CDR3 reads CASSYKRQSKYF.

V and J are TRBV27 and TRBJ2-7; TCRdb indicates TRBD1, and absent DNA this call remains unverified. CDR1 and CDR2 (germline): MNHEY, SMNVEV (reference sequence). This CDR3 contains 12 residues. The CDR3 loop reads CATLEGVVEQYF.

The rearrangement uses TRBV5-1 and TRBJ2-6; TCRdb designates TRBD1, a call that cannot be tested without DNA. This CDR3 region has 16 residues. CDR1 and CDR2 from the germline V gene are SGHRS and YFSETQ. The CDR3 loop is CASSSAGTNGANVLTF.

J is TRBJ1-5 and V is TRBV7-8; TCRdb picks TRBD1, but there is no DNA to check that call. This CDR3 spans 15 amino acids. Looked up from germline, CDR1 is SGHVS and CDR2 is FQNEAQ. This CDR3 is CASSLSGTGGQPQHF.

The chain is built from TRBV9 and TRBJ1-1; TCRdb reports TRBD1, a call that lacks DNA to check it against. Germline CDR1 reads SGDLS; CDR2 reads YYNGEE. The CDR3 has 15 residues. The chain's CDR3 is CASSVILGAGTEAFF. Filled out from reference TRBV9 and TRBJ1-1, the complete variable domain reads DSGVTQTPKHLITATGQRVTLRCSPRSGDLSVYWYQQSLDQGLQFLIQYYNGEERAKGNILERFSAQQFPDLHSELNLSSLELGDSALYFCASSVILGAGTEAFFGQGTRLTVV.

This chain uses TRBV28 with TRBJ1-6. CDR1 and CDR2 from the germline V gene are MDHEN and SYDVKM. The CDR3 runs 16 residues. The CDR3: CASSSIKRTDNSPLHF.

The V gene is TRBV4-3, the J gene TRBJ1-2. The germline V gene has CDR1 LGHNA and CDR2 YSLEER. The CDR3 contains 14 residues. CDR3 sequence reads: CASSQGRANYGYTF.